The TCR beta chain described here comes from a study of T-cell memory formation after mild COVID-19. For the study at large: The study found TCR clusters largely donor specific.

TCRdb itself ran the 5' RACE reads through MiXCR, one entry per CDR3 protein. Among 140,000 to 150,000 distinct CDR3 sequences listed, 6% to 7% were seen once. A word on this clonotype: Its target is unknown.

V was cut by 5 bases and J by 5 bases, with 16 bases left in between. The CDR3 spans 14 residues. Per the germline V gene, CDR1 is SNHLY and CDR2 is FYNNEI. Overall study findings and caveats: Clones contracting across day 15 to 85 had a balanced CD4/CD8 profile; later expanding clones leaned CD4+. CD4+ contracting clones were mainly CM and EM; CD8+ ones, EMRA. There were some responding clones in pre-infection memory, which suggested that cross-reactive memory had joined.

Sequencing used PBMCs or a T cell subset sorted from them (not recorded which). The TCR originated in an adult woman who had mild COVID-19 (a few samples of this study predate the infection). Cell type and time point are not known. The V gene is TRBV2, the J gene TRBJ2-7; D may correspond to TRBD1 or TRBD2 (5 bases each). The CDR3 reads CASSLRQRVNEQYF. Here the CDR3 DNA reads TGTGCCAGCAGTCTACGACAGAGGGTAAACGAGCAGTACTTC.